This TCR beta chain was recorded in a study of cytomegalovirus exposure and HLA in healthy donors. General study findings and limits: Later analysis associated a missense DCLRE1C variant with TCR beta V- and J-gene trimming.

With 60 Vbeta and 13 Jbeta primers, the PCR was carried out. Data came from immunoSEQ multiplex PCR; TCRdb stores just in-frame clones and leaves some out. The repertoire includes about 150,000 clones, roughly three fifths of them detected once, and less than 2% sits in the top ten. Between the trimmed V and J ends, which lost 4 bases and 6 bases, there was a span of 13 bases. CDR1 SGDLS and CDR2 YYNGEE come from the germline V gene. This CDR3 spans 14 amino acids. Comments on this clone: The antigen is undetermined.

The sequencing input was PBMCs. This clonotype was obtained from a male donor in good health and CMV-seronegative. This sequence joins TRBV9 and TRBJ2-2; TRBD2 might be the D (6 bases). CDR3 coding DNA: TGTGCCAGCAGCAGACTAGAGTACGCCGGGGAGCTGTTTTTT. It is translated as CASSRLEYAGELFF.